This T cell receptor (beta chain) was captured in a study of control samples from healthy donors and cancer patients. TCRdb keeps only in-frame clones here, not all; method: immunoSEQ multiplex PCR. The sample holds about 100,000 clones, roughly 84% seen once. V was trimmed by 4 bases and J by 0 bases, leaving 12 bases between them. The CDR3 is made up of 15 amino acids. Germline CDR1 reads MRHNA; CDR2 reads SNTAGT. This receptor was obtained from a woman aged 50 to 60 in good health. The chain combines TRBV6-4 with TRBJ1-2; D gene ambiguous. Sequencing used blood. CDR3 DNA: TGTGCCAGCAGTGCCGATTACAAAGCTAACTATGGCTACACCTTC. It codes for CASSADYKANYGYTF.